This T cell receptor beta chain was observed in a study of blood T cell repertoires in COVID-19. Unmatched junction bases numbered 10, after V lost 5 bases and J lost 3 bases. The CDR3 length is 16 residues. Germline V lookup: CDR1 SGHTA, CDR2 FQGNSA. Study processing details: Nucleated cell number was recorded as an estimate derived from reference gene primer amplification. TCRdb's copy holds only in-frame clones and misses some; the assay was immunoSEQ multiplex PCR. D and trimming come from the DNA, and the V and J calls and clone size come from that table. Altogether 200,000 to 250,000 clones are present, 80% to 95% being singletons, with the ten largest covering more than 0.7%.

This receptor was taken from a man aged 55 to 70 with COVID-19, enrolled during active disease. Sequencing was done on a sample of peripheral blood. The chain employs TRBV7-2 and TRBJ2-3; 8 bases match TRBD1. The CDR3 nucleotides read TGTGCCAGCAGCCCCAGGGGGCCCATAGCTACAGATACGCAGTATTTT. Translating it yields CASSPRGPIATDTQYF.